Following are 8 T cell receptor beta chains from one sample sequenced in a study of cytomegalovirus exposure and HLA in healthy donors. With 60 Vbeta and 13 Jbeta primers, the PCR was carried out. This table comes from immunoSEQ multiplex PCR, and its TCRdb copy is limited to in-frame clones, with some not included. The sample lists some 99,000 clones, about two thirds occurring once. Sequenced input: PBMCs. The receptors were gathered from a female donor in good health and CMV-seronegative.

About this clone itself: Additional DNA sequences in this sample encode the identical CDR3. CDR3 DNA: TGTGCCAGCAGCTCCGGGACAGGGGACTACGAGCAGTACTTC. Translating gives CASSSGTGDYEQYF. The chain combines TRBV27 with TRBJ2-7; 10 positions agree with TRBD1. Trimming cost V 6 bases and J 3 bases; bases outside gene matches: 5. This CDR3 contains 14 residues. Germline values: CDR1 MNHEY, CDR2 SMNVEV (reference sequence).

This clone was counted only a few times. J is TRBJ1-2 and V is TRBV7-6; the D gene is possibly TRBD1 (6 bases). This CDR3 comprises 15 residues. CDR1 and CDR2 from the germline V gene are SGHVS and FNYEAQ. V lost 5 bases to trimming and J lost 9 bases, with 22 bases between them. In nucleotides, the CDR3 is TGTGCCAGCAGCCCAAGAGGCAGGGGTGACATGAGCTACACCTTC. It yields the protein CASSPRGRGDMSYTF.

The chain uses TRBV19 and TRBJ1-2; no reliable D call. Germline V CDR1 and CDR2: LNHDA, SQIVND (reference sequence). Trimming left V 1 base short and J 7 bases short, with 7 bases between. The CDR3 runs 12 residues. CDR3 region: CASSIGGGGYTF. Here the CDR3 DNA reads TGTGCCAGTAGTATAGGTGGCGGTGGCTACACCTTC.

This clone was seen a handful of times. This chain uses TRBV5-1 with TRBJ2-2, with a weak D call TRBD1 (5 bases). Between the trimmed V and J ends, which lost 1 base and 0 bases, there was a span of 19 bases. The germline CDR1 and CDR2 sequences are SGHRS and YFSETQ. This CDR3 is 19 amino acids long. In DNA form, the CDR3 reads TGCGCCAGCAGCTTGCCCAGGGTGTCGGCTAGGACGAACACCGGGGAGCTGTTTTTT. This codes for CASSLPRVSARTNTGELFF.

This clone was picked up a small number of times. This chain connects TRBV14 to TRBJ1-6; D unresolved. V lost 1 base and J lost 10, with 8 bases in between. The CDR3 totals 13 residues. Per the germline V gene, CDR1 is SGHDN and CDR2 is FVKESK. This chain's CDR3 is CASSQGGISPLHF. The CDR3 nucleotides are TGTGCCAGCAGCCAAGGCGGGATATCACCCCTCCACTTT.

The chain has TRBV6-1 and TRBJ2-7; tentative D call: TRBD2 (6 bases). From germline, CDR1 is MNHNS and CDR2 SASEGT. The V gene lost 1 base and the J gene lost 1 base, with 11 bases spanning the gap. This CDR3 is 15 amino acids long. The CDR3 bases are TGTGCCAGCAGTGAAGGGACTGGAGGGTCCTACGAGCAGTACTTC. It codes for CASSEGTGGSYEQYF.

This clone has just a few counts. V usage is TRBV19 and J usage is TRBJ2-2, with 16 bases fitting TRBD2. This CDR3 is 17 amino acids long. Unmatched junction bases numbered 9, after V lost 9 bases and J lost 5 bases. Germline loops: CDR1 LNHDA, CDR2 SQIVND (reference sequence). CDR3 region: CASGGLAGGKKTGELFF. The DNA of the CDR3 is TGTGCCAGCGGGGGACTAGCGGGGGGGAAGAAGACCGGGGAGCTGTTTTTT.

The rearrangement uses TRBV6-1 and TRBJ1-1, with D possibly TRBD1 on 5 matching bases. The CDR3 has 14 amino acids. The V gene's germline CDR1 is MNHNS and CDR2 SASEGT. The V and J ends lost 8 bases and 5 bases respectively, with 18 bases between them. Here the CDR3 reads CASEPRGDGTEAFF. CDR3 nucleotide sequence: TGTGCCAGCGAGCCAAGGGGTGATGGGACTGAAGCTTTCTTT.